This T cell receptor beta chain was sequenced during a study of blood T cell repertoires in COVID-19. Overall study: PBMCs, B-cell-depleted T cells, or T cells provided the cDNA or gDNA that made up the material.

The data were produced by immunoSEQ multiplex PCR, yet TCRdb's version contains in-frame clones alone and is incomplete. The data show about 200,000 clones, approximately 85% seen once. Participants came from roughly 23 US areas, aged roughly 18 to 95 years. Categorization into cohorts depended on clinical history that participants reported. Sequenced: PBMCs or T cells enriched from blood (not recorded which). This receptor was identified in a man aged 35-49 years with acute COVID-19.

The CDR3 bases are TGTGCCAGCAGTGAGCCGCGGCTAGCGGGGGTAGAGACCCAGTACTTC. It encodes CASSEPRLAGVETQYF. The chain uses TRBV6-1 and TRBJ2-5; 10 bases map to TRBD2. Germline V gene lookup returns CDR1 MNHNS and CDR2 SASEGT. The CDR3 totals 16 residues. Germline trimming cut 3 bases from V and 4 bases from J; bases unmatched to any gene: 8.